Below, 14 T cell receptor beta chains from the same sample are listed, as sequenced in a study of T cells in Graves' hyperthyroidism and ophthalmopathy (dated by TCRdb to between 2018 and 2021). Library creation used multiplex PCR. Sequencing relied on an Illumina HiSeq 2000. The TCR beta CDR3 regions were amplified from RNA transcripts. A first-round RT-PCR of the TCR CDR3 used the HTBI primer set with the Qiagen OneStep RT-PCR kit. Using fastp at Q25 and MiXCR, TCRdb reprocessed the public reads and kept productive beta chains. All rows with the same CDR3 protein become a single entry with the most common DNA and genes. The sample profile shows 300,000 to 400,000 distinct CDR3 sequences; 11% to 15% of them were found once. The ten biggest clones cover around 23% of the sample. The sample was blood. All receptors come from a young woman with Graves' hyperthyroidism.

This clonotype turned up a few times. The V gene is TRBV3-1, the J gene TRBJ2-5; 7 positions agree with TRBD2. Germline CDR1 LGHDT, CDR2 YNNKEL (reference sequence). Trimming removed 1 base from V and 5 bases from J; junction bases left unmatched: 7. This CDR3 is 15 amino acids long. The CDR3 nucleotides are TGTGCCAGCAGCCAAGGGCTAGCGGAGGGGGAGACCCAGTACTTC. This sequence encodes CASSQGLAEGETQYF.

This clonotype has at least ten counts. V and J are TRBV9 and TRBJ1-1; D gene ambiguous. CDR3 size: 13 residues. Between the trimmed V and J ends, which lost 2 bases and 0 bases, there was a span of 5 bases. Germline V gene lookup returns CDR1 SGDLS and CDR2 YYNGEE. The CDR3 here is CASSVKMNTEAFF. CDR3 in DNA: TGTGCCAGCAGCGTTAAGATGAACACTGAAGCTTTCTTT.

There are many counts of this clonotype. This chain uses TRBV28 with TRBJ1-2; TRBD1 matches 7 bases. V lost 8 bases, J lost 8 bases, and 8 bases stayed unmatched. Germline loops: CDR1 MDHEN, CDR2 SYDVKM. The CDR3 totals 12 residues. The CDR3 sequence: CASGGTAEGYTF. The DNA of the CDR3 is TGTGCCAGCGGTGGGACAGCTGAGGGCTACACCTTC.

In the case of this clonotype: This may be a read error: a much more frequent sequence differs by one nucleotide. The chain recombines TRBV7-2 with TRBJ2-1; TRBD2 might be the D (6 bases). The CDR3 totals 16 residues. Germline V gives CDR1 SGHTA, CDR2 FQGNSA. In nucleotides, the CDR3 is TGTGCCAGCAGGCGGGGAGTCGGGCGGTCCTACGATGAGCAGTTCTTC. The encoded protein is CASRRGVGRSYDEQFF. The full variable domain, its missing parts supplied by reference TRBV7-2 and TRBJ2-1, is GAGVSQSPSNKVTEKGKDVELRCDPISGHTALYWYRQSLGQGLEFLIYFQGNSAPDKSGLPSDRFSAERTGGSVSTLTIQRTQQEDSAVYLCASRRGVGRSYDEQFFGPGTRLTVL.

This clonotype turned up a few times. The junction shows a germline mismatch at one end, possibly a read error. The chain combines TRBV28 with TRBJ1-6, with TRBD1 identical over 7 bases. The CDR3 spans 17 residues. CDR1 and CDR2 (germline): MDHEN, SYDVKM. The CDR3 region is CASSLGGGSSYNSPLRF. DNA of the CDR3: TGTGCCAGCAGTTTAGGAGGGGGCAGCTCCTATAATTCACCCCTCCGCTTT. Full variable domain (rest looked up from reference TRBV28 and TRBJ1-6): DVKVTQSSRYLVKRTGEKVFLECVQDMDHENMFWYRQDPGLGLRLIYFSYDVKMKEKGDIPEGYSVSREKKERFSLILESASTNQTSMYLCASSLGGGSSYNSPLRFGNGTRLTVT.

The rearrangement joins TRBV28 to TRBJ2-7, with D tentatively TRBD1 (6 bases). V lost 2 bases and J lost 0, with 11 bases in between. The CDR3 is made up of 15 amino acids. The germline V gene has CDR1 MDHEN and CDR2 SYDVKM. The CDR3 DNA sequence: TGTGCCAGCAGTTTACAGGGGCACCTCTCCTACGAGCAGTACTTC. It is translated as CASSLQGHLSYEQYF.

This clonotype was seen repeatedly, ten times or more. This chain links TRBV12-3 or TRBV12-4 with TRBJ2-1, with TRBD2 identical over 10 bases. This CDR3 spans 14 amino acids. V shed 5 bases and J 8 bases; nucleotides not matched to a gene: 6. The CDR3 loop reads CASSRAGGPYEQFF. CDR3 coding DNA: TGTGCCAGCAGTCGAGCGGGAGGGCCGTATGAGCAGTTCTTC.

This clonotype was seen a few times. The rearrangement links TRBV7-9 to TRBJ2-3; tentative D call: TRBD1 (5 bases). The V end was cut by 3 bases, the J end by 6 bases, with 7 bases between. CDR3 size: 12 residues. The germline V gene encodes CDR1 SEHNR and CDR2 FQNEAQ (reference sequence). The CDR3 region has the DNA TGTGCCAGCAGCTTGAAGGGGGATACGCAGTATTTT. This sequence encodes CASSLKGDTQYF.

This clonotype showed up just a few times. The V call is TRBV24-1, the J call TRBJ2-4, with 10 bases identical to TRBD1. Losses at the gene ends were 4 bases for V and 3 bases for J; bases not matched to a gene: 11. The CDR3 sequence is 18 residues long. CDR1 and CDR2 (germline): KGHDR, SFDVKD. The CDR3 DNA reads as TGTGCCACCAGTGACCCGGGACAGGGGAGTTTTAACAAAAACATTCAGTACTTC. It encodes CATSDPGQGSFNKNIQYF.

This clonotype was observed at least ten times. CDR3 sequence (DNA): TGTGCCAACGGGAGGAAAACCTACGAGCAGTACTTC. Translation: CANGRKTYEQYF. The chain has TRBV2 and TRBJ2-7; 7 bases agree with TRBD2. Germline-derived CDR1 and CDR2 are SNHLY and FYNNEI. The CDR3 sequence is 12 residues long. The V segment lost 10 bases and the J segment 2 bases; nucleotides outside the gene matches: 5.

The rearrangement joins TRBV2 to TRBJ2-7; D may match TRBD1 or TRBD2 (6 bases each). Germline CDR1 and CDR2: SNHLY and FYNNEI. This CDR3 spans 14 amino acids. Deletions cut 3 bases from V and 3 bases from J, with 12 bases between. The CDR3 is CASSERGANYEQYF. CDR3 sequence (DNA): TGTGCCAGCAGTGAGAGGGGGGCAAACTACGAGCAGTACTTC.

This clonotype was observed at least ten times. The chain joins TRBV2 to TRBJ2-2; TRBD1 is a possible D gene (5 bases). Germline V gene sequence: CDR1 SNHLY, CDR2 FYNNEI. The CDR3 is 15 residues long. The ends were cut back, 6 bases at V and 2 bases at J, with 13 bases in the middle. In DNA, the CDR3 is TGTGCCAGCAGGGTGCGCAGGGCAAACACCGGGGAGCTGTTTTTT. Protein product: CASRVRRANTGELFF.

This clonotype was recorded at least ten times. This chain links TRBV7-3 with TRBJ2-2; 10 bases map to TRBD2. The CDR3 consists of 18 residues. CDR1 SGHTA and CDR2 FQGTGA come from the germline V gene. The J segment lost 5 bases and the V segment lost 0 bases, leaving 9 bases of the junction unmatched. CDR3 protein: CASSLTASGSLQTGELFF. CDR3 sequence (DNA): TGTGCCAGCAGCTTAACGGCTAGCGGGAGTTTACAGACCGGGGAGCTGTTTTTT.

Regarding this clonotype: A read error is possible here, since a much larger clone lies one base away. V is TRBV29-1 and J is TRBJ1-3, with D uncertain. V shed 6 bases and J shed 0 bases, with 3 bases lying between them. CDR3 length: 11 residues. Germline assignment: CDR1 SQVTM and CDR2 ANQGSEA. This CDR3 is CSVTSGNTIYF. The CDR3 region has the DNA TGCAGCGTCACCTCTGGAAACACCATATATTTT.